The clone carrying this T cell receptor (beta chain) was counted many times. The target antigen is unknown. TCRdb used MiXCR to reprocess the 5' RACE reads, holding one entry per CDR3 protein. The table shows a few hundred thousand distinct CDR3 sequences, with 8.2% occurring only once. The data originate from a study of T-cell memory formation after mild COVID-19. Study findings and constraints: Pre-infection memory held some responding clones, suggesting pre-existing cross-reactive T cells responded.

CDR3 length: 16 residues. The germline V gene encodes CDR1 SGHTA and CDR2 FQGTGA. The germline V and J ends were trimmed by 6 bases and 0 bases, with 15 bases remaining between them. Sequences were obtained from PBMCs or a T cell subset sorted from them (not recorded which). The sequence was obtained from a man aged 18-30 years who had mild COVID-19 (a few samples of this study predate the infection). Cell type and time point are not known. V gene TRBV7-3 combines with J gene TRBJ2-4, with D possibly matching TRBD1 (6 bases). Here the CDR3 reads CASSPTGSLAKNIQYF. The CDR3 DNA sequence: TGTGCCAGCAGTCCGACAGGCTCCCTAGCCAAAAACATTCAGTACTTC.